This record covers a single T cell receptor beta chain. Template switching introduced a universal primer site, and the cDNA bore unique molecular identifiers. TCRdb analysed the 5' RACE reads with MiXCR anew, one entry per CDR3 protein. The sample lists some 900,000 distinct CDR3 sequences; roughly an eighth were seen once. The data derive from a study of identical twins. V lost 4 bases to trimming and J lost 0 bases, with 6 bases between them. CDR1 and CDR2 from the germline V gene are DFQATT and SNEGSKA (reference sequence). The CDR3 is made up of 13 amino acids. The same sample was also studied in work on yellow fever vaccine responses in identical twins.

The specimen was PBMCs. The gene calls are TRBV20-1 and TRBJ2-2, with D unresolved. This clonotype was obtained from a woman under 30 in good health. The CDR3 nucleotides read TGCAGTGCTATGAAAGCGAACACCGGGGAGCTGTTTTTT. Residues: CSAMKANTGELFF.